The 23 T cell receptor beta chains below all came from one sample that was sequenced in a study of blood T cells in healthy people across ages. Primed by a sample-barcoded 5' primer and a J-beta primer mix, a second PCR proceeded for 7 to 11 cycles. MiXCR, run by TCRdb on the 5' RACE reads, gives a single entry per CDR3 protein. The sample gives around 990,000 distinct CDR3 sequences, around two fifths of which show up once; less than 15% is in the top ten. Sequencing used blood. The receptors were gathered from a man aged 18 to 30 in good health.

This clonotype appeared a few times. The chain couples TRBV5-6 to TRBJ1-2; D is unresolved. Germline V gives CDR1 SGHDT, CDR2 YYEEEE. This CDR3 contains 15 residues. V was clipped by 3 bases and J by 5 bases, with 17 bases between them. CDR3: CASSSLGPLTYGYTF. The CDR3, as DNA: TGTGCCAGCAGCTCCCTCGGGCCCTTGACTTATGGCTACACCTTC.

This clonotype was detected a few times. This chain uses TRBV27 with TRBJ2-2; D is undetermined. Germline loops: CDR1 MNHEY, CDR2 SMNVEV (reference sequence). CDR3 size: 15 residues. V lost 6 bases, J lost 1 base, and 12 bases lay in between. CDR3 in DNA: TGTGCCAGCAGAGATACCCCAGGGAACACCGGGGAGCTGTTTTTT. It is translated as CASRDTPGNTGELFF.

This clonotype was seen ten or more times. This chain uses TRBV5-1 with TRBJ2-3, with 8 bases lining up with TRBD2. Germline CDR1 is SGHRS and CDR2 is YFSETQ. The CDR3 runs to 17 residues. V shed 4 bases, J shed 0 bases, and the junction held 10 bases outside the gene matches. DNA for the CDR3: TGCGCCAGCAGCGTCGGAGGAAGCGGGGGAAGCACAGATACGCAGTATTTT. Translation gives CASSVGGSGGSTDTQYF. The full variable domain, rest sourced from reference TRBV5-1 and TRBJ2-3, is KAGVTQTPRYLIKTRGQQVTLSCSPISGHRSVSWYQQTPGQGLQFLFEYFSETQRNKGNFPGRFSGRQFSNSRSEMNVSTLELGDSALYLCASSVGGSGGSTDTQYFGPGTRLTVL.

V gene TRBV4-3 combines with J gene TRBJ2-5, with TRBD2 matching over 10 bases. Germline CDR1 reads LGHNA; CDR2 reads YSLEER. The CDR3 has 16 amino acids. Trimming at V came to 0 bases and at J to 4 bases, leaving 5 bases not matched to a gene. The CDR3 bases are TGCGCCAGCAGCCAAGATCCTGCTAGCGGGGGAGAGACCCAGTACTTC. It translates to CASSQDPASGGETQYF.

The rearrangement links TRBV18 to TRBJ1-4; D perhaps matches TRBD1 (6 bases). Germline values: CDR1 KGHSH, CDR2 LQKENI. The length of the CDR3 is 12 residues. V lost 3 bases to trimming and J lost 8 bases, with 7 bases between them. As DNA, the CDR3 is TGTGCCAGCTCACCGGGGGCGGAAAAACTGTTTTTT. It encodes CASSPGAEKLFF.

The V and J genes are TRBV4-1 and TRBJ2-1; D may correspond to TRBD1 or TRBD2 (5 bases each). CDR3 length: 16 residues. Germline V gene lookup returns CDR1 MGHRA and CDR2 YSYEKL. V was pared by 4 bases and J by 0 bases, with 13 bases between. CDR3 nucleotides: TGCGCCAGCAGCCGCACTAAGGGGAGCTCCTACAATGAGCAGTTCTTC. Amino acid sequence: CASSRTKGSSYNEQFF.

In this sample, this clonotype turned up a few times. J is TRBJ1-1 and V is TRBV28; 7 bases are shared with TRBD1. Germline CDR1 reads MDHEN; CDR2 reads SYDVKM. V gave up 3 bases and J gave up 3 bases; unmatched junction bases: 7. The CDR3 extends over 15 amino acids. The CDR3 region is CASSLYRGSDTEAFF. The CDR3 DNA is TGTGCCAGCAGTTTGTACAGGGGTTCCGACACTGAAGCTTTCTTT.

This chain joins TRBV10-3 and TRBJ1-4; the D is unclear. The germline V and J ends were trimmed by 2 bases and 14 bases, with 12 bases remaining between them. The CDR3 spans 12 residues. The germline gives CDR1 ENHRY, CDR2 SYGVKD. The CDR3 DNA is TGTGCCATCAGTGAGGGGAGGTTCGGGCTGTTTTTT. This translates into CAISEGRFGLFF.

The V gene is TRBV20-1, the J gene TRBJ2-1; 10 positions agree with TRBD2. V lost 5 bases, J lost 6 bases, and 13 bases stayed unmatched. The CDR3 runs to 16 residues. CDR1 is DFQATT, CDR2 SNEGSKA, per germline (reference sequence). The CDR3 DNA reads as TGCAGTGCTGTTCCCGGGTTAGCGGGGGGAGGCAATGAGCAGTTCTTC. Encoded protein: CSAVPGLAGGGNEQFF.

The chain combines TRBV10-3 with TRBJ2-5, with 7 bases matching TRBD1. The V gene end was trimmed by 8 bases and the J gene end by 5 bases; junction bases not matched to a gene: 14. The CDR3 sequence is 15 residues long. The germline V gene has CDR1 ENHRY and CDR2 SYGVKD. CDR3 region: CAIGETGESWETQYF. In DNA form, the CDR3 reads TGTGCCATCGGCGAAACAGGGGAGAGTTGGGAGACCCAGTACTTC.

In this sample, this clonotype turned up a few times. This chain links TRBV5-1 with TRBJ2-3, with unresolved D. Germline CDR1 reads SGHRS; CDR2 reads YFSETQ. Trimming left V 4 bases short and J 6 bases short, with 18 bases between. The CDR3 loop spans 15 amino acids. The CDR3 coding sequence is TGCGCCAGCAGCGCCGTCCATGGTCGCCAGGATACGCAGTATTTT. It specifies CASSAVHGRQDTQYF.

The chain is built from TRBV12-3 or TRBV12-4 and TRBJ1-2; D perhaps matches TRBD1 (6 bases). V dropped 5 bases and J dropped 7 bases, with 17 bases sitting between them. The CDR3 consists of 14 residues. CDR3 in amino acids: CASSLGMDSLGYTF. The DNA for the CDR3 is TGTGCCAGCAGTCTCGGAATGGACAGCCTTGGCTACACCTTC.

This sequence joins TRBV4-3 and TRBJ2-1; 12 nucleotides match TRBD2. The length of the CDR3 is 18 residues. From germline, CDR1 is LGHNA and CDR2 YSLEER. The junction had 7 bases not matched to a gene; V was cut back by 4 bases and J by 0 bases. CDR3 DNA: TGCGCCAGCAGCCGGAAACTAGCGGGGGGTAGCTCCTACAATGAGCAGTTCTTC. Its protein product is CASSRKLAGGSSYNEQFF.

The rearrangement uses TRBV19 and TRBJ1-5, with no clear D. Germline-derived CDR1 and CDR2 are LNHDA and SQIVND (reference sequence). The CDR3 covers 12 residues. The germline V and J ends were trimmed by 4 bases and 6 bases, with 7 bases remaining between them. CDR3 residues: CASSNSLQPQHF. CDR3 DNA: TGTGCCAGTAGTAACAGTCTTCAGCCCCAGCATTTT.

This clonotype appeared a few times. The V gene is TRBV10-3, the J gene TRBJ2-7, with 9 bases identical to TRBD1. The CDR3 extends over 14 amino acids. Germline CDR1 and CDR2: ENHRY and SYGVKD. Losses at the gene ends were 3 bases for V and 7 bases for J; bases not matched to a gene: 7. The CDR3: CAISEGTGPREQYF. The CDR3 bases are TGTGCCATCAGTGAAGGGACAGGGCCTCGAGAGCAGTACTTC.

This clonotype was seen only a few times. The gene calls are TRBV5-1 and TRBJ1-4; TRBD1 agrees at 7 bases. The CDR3 runs 15 residues. The germline V gene has CDR1 SGHRS and CDR2 YFSETQ. V was clipped by 2 bases and J by 4 bases; unmatched bases: 5. The DNA of the CDR3 is TGCGCCAGCAGCTTTTCCGGGACAGATAATGAAAAACTGTTTTTT. Its translation is CASSFSGTDNEKLFF. Supplemented by reference TRBV5-1 and TRBJ1-4, the full variable domain reads KAGVTQTPRYLIKTRGQQVTLSCSPISGHRSVSWYQQTPGQGLQFLFEYFSETQRNKGNFPGRFSGRQFSNSRSEMNVSTLELGDSALYLCASSFSGTDNEKLFFGSGTQLSVL.

The sample holds one count of this clonotype. V and J are TRBV7-8 and TRBJ2-5; D might be TRBD1 (5 bases). Germline lookup yields CDR1 SGHVS and CDR2 FQNEAQ. V dropped 1 base and J dropped 11 bases, with 23 bases sitting between them. There are 16 residues in the CDR3. The chain's CDR3 is CASSLGFRGTYNEQYF. The CDR3 DNA reads TGTGCCAGCAGCTTAGGTTTTAGGGGTACCTACAATGAGCAGTACTTC.

Here the CDR3 DNA reads TGTGCCAGCAGTGTAGACAGGGGGCCTAGGGAACAGTACTTC. Translating gives CASSVDRGPREQYF. The V gene is TRBV2, the J gene TRBJ2-4, with 10 bases matching TRBD1. The germline CDR1 and CDR2 sequences are SNHLY and FYNNEI. V dropped 4 bases and J dropped 13; count of bases not matched to a gene: 10. The CDR3 runs to 14 residues.

This clonotype was seen more than once but under ten times. The gene calls are TRBV7-9 and TRBJ2-7; D uncertain. The CDR3 contains 14 residues. The germline gives CDR1 SEHNR, CDR2 FQNEAQ (reference sequence). The V end lost 5 bases, the J end lost 0 bases, and 11 bases lay between the germline ends. CDR3 amino acids: CASSPTQSSYEQYF. The CDR3, as DNA: TGTGCCAGCAGCCCAACTCAGAGCTCCTACGAGCAGTACTTC.

This sequence joins TRBV12-5 and TRBJ1-5; D uncertain. There are 13 residues in the CDR3. CDR1 and CDR2 from the germline V gene are LGHNT and FRNRAP. CDR3 in DNA: TGTGCCACCACACCGGACCGCAATCAGCCCCAGCATTTT. Amino acids: CATTPDRNQPQHF. Full variable domain (missing parts from reference TRBV12-5 and TRBJ1-5): DARVTQTPRHKVTEMGQEVTMRCQPILGHNTVFWYRQTMMQGLELLAYFRNRAPLDDSGMPKDRFSAEMPDATLATLKIQPSEPRDSAVYFCATTPDRNQPQHFGDGTRLSIL.

This clonotype was observed a few times. The chain couples TRBV4-2 to TRBJ1-2; 7 bases map to TRBD1. Germline trimming cut 3 bases from V and 3 bases from J; bases unmatched to any gene: 13. The germline V gene encodes CDR1 LGHNA and CDR2 YNFKEQ. CDR3 length equals 17 residues. The CDR3 sequence: CASSQAVQTGNYYGYTF. The DNA for the CDR3 is TGTGCCAGCAGCCAGGCGGTCCAGACAGGGAATTACTATGGCTACACCTTC.

The chain joins TRBV4-3 to TRBJ1-1, with D unresolved. This CDR3 is 17 amino acids long. Germline lookup yields CDR1 LGHNA and CDR2 YSLEER. Trimming removed 0 bases at V and 8 bases at J, with 22 bases between. For the CDR3, the DNA is TGCGCCAGCAGCCAAGATCCGCCCCACGGCGGGCTTTGGGAAGCTTTCTTT. This gives the protein CASSQDPPHGGLWEAFF.

The rearrangement links TRBV20-1 to TRBJ1-5; 8 nucleotides match TRBD1. There are 13 residues in the CDR3. The J segment lost 6 bases and the V segment lost 1 base, leaving 2 bases of the junction unmatched. Per germline, CDR1 DFQATT and CDR2 SNEGSKA (reference sequence). This CDR3 is CSARGQGSQPQHF. CDR3 DNA sequence: TGCAGTGCTAGAGGACAGGGGAGTCAGCCCCAGCATTTT.